The next 32 T cell receptor beta chains were all read from a single sample in a study of shared clonotypes between healthy human individuals. TCRdb keeps only in-frame clones here, not all; method: immunoSEQ multiplex PCR. The data show 2.5 million or so clones, with 85% to 95% seen just once and 0.14% held by the top ten. The sequencing input was naive CD4+ T cells sorted from blood. Indicated subset: CD45RA+ positively selected. These receptors were collected from a man aged 18 to 29 in good health.

This chain links TRBV7-2 with TRBJ1-2; no clear D. V shed 0 bases and J shed 8 bases, with 13 bases lying between them. Germline V lookup: CDR1 SGHTA, CDR2 FQGNSA. The CDR3 has 14 amino acids. The CDR3 region is CASSLAPNDVGYTF. CDR3 sequence (DNA): TGTGCCAGCAGCTTAGCGCCCAATGACGTGGGCTACACCTTC.

The chain has TRBV28 and TRBJ1-1, with 7 positions matching TRBD1. The CDR3 runs to 16 residues. Germline-derived CDR1 and CDR2 are MDHEN and SYDVKM. Germline trimming cut 4 bases from V and 4 bases from J; bases unmatched to any gene: 12. The CDR3 region is CASSSETTGWVTEAFF. The CDR3 coding sequence is TGTGCCAGCAGTTCAGAGACGACAGGGTGGGTCACTGAAGCTTTCTTT.

The rearrangement uses TRBV10-3 and TRBJ2-1, with D perhaps TRBD2 (7 bases). Trimming left V 9 bases short and J 5 bases short, with 11 bases between. This CDR3 has 12 amino acids. CDR1 and CDR2 from the germline V gene are ENHRY and SYGVKD. CDR3 in amino acids: CAIWEGDNEQFF. CDR3 DNA sequence: TGTGCCATATGGGAGGGGGACAATGAGCAGTTCTTC.

J is TRBJ2-7 and V is TRBV28, with D maybe TRBD1 (6 bases). Germline lookup yields CDR1 MDHEN and CDR2 SYDVKM. The CDR3 consists of 12 residues. Trimming shortened V by 7 bases and J by 6 bases, and 13 bases separated the two germline ends. DNA of the CDR3: TGTGCCAGCAACCAACAGGGTCGCGAGCAGTACTTC. Protein product: CASNQQGREQYF.

J is TRBJ2-5 and V is TRBV5-1; 11 bases line up with TRBD2. The ends lost 4 bases at V and 4 bases at J; junction bases unmatched: 3. The V gene's germline CDR1 is SGHRS and CDR2 YFSETQ. The CDR3 is 14 amino acids. The CDR3 loop is CASSATSGRETQYF. The CDR3 nucleotides are TGCGCCAGCAGCGCTACTAGCGGGAGAGAGACCCAGTACTTC.

This clone was found once. The chain combines TRBV5-1 with TRBJ1-6; 10 bases match TRBD1. Germline V gene sequence: CDR1 SGHRS, CDR2 YFSETQ. The CDR3 is 18 amino acids. Trimming removed 4 bases from V and 2 bases from J; junction bases left unmatched: 9. CDR3 protein: CASSGGQGEIAYNSPLHF. CDR3 DNA sequence: TGCGCCAGCAGCGGCGGACAGGGGGAGATCGCCTATAATTCACCCCTCCACTTT. Using reference TRBV5-1 and TRBJ1-6 for the parts outside the CDR3, the full variable domain is KAGVTQTPRYLIKTRGQQVTLSCSPISGHRSVSWYQQTPGQGLQFLFEYFSETQRNKGNFPGRFSGRQFSNSRSEMNVSTLELGDSALYLCASSGGQGEIAYNSPLHFGNGTRLTVT.

This chain joins TRBV4-1 and TRBJ2-7; a weak D match, TRBD1 (6 bases). The germline V gene encodes CDR1 MGHRA and CDR2 YSYEKL. The CDR3 has 14 residues. Deletions cut 4 bases from V and 2 bases from J, with 12 bases between. The CDR3 protein is CASSLDQGTYEQYF. The CDR3 DNA is TGCGCCAGCAGCCTCGACCAGGGGACCTACGAGCAGTACTTC.

The chain combines TRBV28 with TRBJ2-3, with 7 bases matching TRBD1. CDR1 and CDR2 from the germline V gene are MDHEN and SYDVKM. The CDR3 sequence is 16 residues long. With 5 bases clipped from V and 0 bases from J, the junction kept 8 bases outside the gene matches. CDR3 sequence reads: CASSPHRGSSTDTQYF. The CDR3 DNA follows: TGTGCCAGCAGTCCCCACAGGGGAAGTAGCACAGATACGCAGTATTTT.

The CDR3 is CASRTGTSEGEQYF. CDR3 DNA: TGTGCCAGCAGGACTGGGACTAGCGAGGGCGAGCAGTACTTC. The chain joins TRBV7-9 to TRBJ2-7, with 10 bases lining up with TRBD2. CDR1 and CDR2 (germline): SEHNR, FQNEAQ (reference sequence). Trimming took 6 bases from V and 6 from J; bases not matched to a gene: 8. This CDR3 is built from 14 residues.

The chain links TRBV6-1 to TRBJ2-7; perhaps TRBD1 as D (5 bases). The V and J ends lost 2 bases and 9 bases respectively, with 17 bases between them. The CDR3 sequence is 14 residues long. Germline V lookup: CDR1 MNHNS, CDR2 SASEGT. The CDR3 loop reads CASSELRTLQGQYF. The CDR3 nucleotides read TGTGCCAGCAGTGAACTGCGGACCCTTCAGGGGCAGTACTTC.

The chain carries TRBV6-6 and TRBJ2-3, with unresolved D. This CDR3 has 14 amino acids. The V and J ends lost 7 bases and 2 bases respectively, with 13 bases between them. Germline V gene lookup returns CDR1 MNHNY and CDR2 SVGAGI (reference sequence). The CDR3 DNA sequence: TGTGCCAGCAAATTCGGCGGATACACAGATACGCAGTATTTT. Translation: CASKFGGYTDTQYF.

The chain carries TRBV2 and TRBJ2-7; D might be TRBD2 (5 bases). The CDR3 runs to 16 residues. CDR1 is SNHLY and CDR2 is FYNNEI in the germline V gene. Trimming took off 2 bases at V and 1 base at J, with 15 bases between the two ends. CDR3 nucleotide sequence: TGTGCCAGCAGTGAACCGGGATCCCGTCTTTCCTACGAGCAGTACTTC. Protein: CASSEPGSRLSYEQYF. Full variable domain (outside the CDR3, taken from reference TRBV2 and TRBJ2-7): EPEVTQTPSHQVTQMGQEVILRCVPISNHLYFYWYRQILGQKVEFLVSFYNNEISEKSEIFDDQFSVERPDGSNFTLKIRSTKLEDSAMYFCASSEPGSRLSYEQYFGPGTRLTVT.

The V gene is TRBV19, the J gene TRBJ1-1, with D hard to call. The CDR3 has 14 residues. Germline CDR1 and CDR2: LNHDA and SQIVND (reference sequence). The V end was cut by 4 bases, the J end by 3 bases, with 12 bases between. The CDR3 spells CASSNPPLDTEAFF. The DNA of the CDR3 is TGTGCCAGTAGTAATCCCCCCCTGGACACTGAAGCTTTCTTT.

V usage is TRBV18 and J usage is TRBJ1-2; tentatively, D is TRBD1 (5 bases). CDR1 is KGHSH and CDR2 is LQKENI in the germline V gene. Trimming removed 3 bases from V and 4 bases from J, with 15 bases in between. The CDR3 totals 15 residues. DNA for the CDR3: TGTGCCAGCTCACCGGAGGGTCAGGGAGGCTATGGCTACACCTTC. Residues: CASSPEGQGGYGYTF.

V is TRBV5-4 and J is TRBJ2-3; a possible D gene is TRBD2 (7 bases). The CDR3 is 14 residues long. V lost 10 bases and J lost 3, with 18 bases in between. CDR1 is SGHNT, CDR2 YYREEE, per germline (reference sequence). As DNA, the CDR3 is TGTGCCTCCCAGAGGGGGGGCCAGACAGATACGCAGTATTTT. It yields the protein CASQRGGQTDTQYF.

The DNA for the CDR3 is TGCAGCGTTACGACGCACCTGCTGAACACTGAAGCTTTCTTT. Amino acid sequence: CSVTTHLLNTEAFF. This chain joins TRBV29-1 and TRBJ1-1; no clear D gene. This CDR3 has 14 amino acids. Germline values: CDR1 SQVTM, CDR2 ANQGSEA. V dropped 5 bases and J dropped 0 bases, with 13 bases sitting between them. Supplemented by reference TRBV29-1 and TRBJ1-1, the full variable domain reads SAVISQKPSRDICQRGTSLTIQCQVDSQVTMMFWYRQQPGQSLTLIATANQGSEATYESGFVIDKFPISRPNLTFSTLTVSNMSPEDSSIYLCSVTTHLLNTEAFFGQGTRLTVV.

This clone was detected only a few times. The same CDR3 also results from other DNA sequences found in this sample. The genes are TRBV30 and TRBJ2-2; D is undetermined. The CDR3 length is 12 residues. Germline CDR1 GTSNPN, CDR2 SVGIG (reference sequence). Trimming stripped 0 bases from V and 5 bases from J, with 4 bases between. The CDR3 reads CAWSVQTGELFF. As DNA, the CDR3 is TGTGCCTGGAGTGTACAAACCGGGGAGCTGTTTTTT.

The chain employs TRBV10-2 and TRBJ2-7, with 10 nucleotides matching TRBD2. V lost 8 bases and J lost 5; bases outside the gene matches: 9. The CDR3 is 14 amino acids. CDR1 and CDR2 from the germline V gene are WSHSY and SAAADI. The CDR3 reads CASLGLAGAHEQYF. The DNA for the CDR3 is TGCGCCAGCCTTGGGCTAGCGGGAGCCCACGAGCAGTACTTC.

This clone was detected only once. The genes are TRBV2 and TRBJ2-1; D is unclear. The CDR3 is made up of 15 amino acids. Germline V CDR1 and CDR2: SNHLY, FYNNEI. Trimming took off 5 bases at V and 0 bases at J, with 11 bases between the two ends. The CDR3 bases are TGTGCCAGCAGTAGGACGGTGAGCTCCTACAATGAGCAGTTCTTC. Its translation: CASSRTVSSYNEQFF. Full variable domain (missing parts from reference TRBV2 and TRBJ2-1): EPEVTQTPSHQVTQMGQEVILRCVPISNHLYFYWYRQILGQKVEFLVSFYNNEISEKSEIFDDQFSVERPDGSNFTLKIRSTKLEDSAMYFCASSRTVSSYNEQFFGPGTRLTVL.

The chain combines TRBV28 with TRBJ1-1; D is possibly TRBD1 (6 bases). The germline V gene encodes CDR1 MDHEN and CDR2 SYDVKM. This CDR3 has 13 residues. V lost 6 bases and J 7 bases, leaving 15 bases between the germline ends. In DNA form, the CDR3 reads TGTGCCAGCAGGAAAACAGGGAGTCGTGAAGCTTTCTTT. Encoded protein: CASRKTGSREAFF. Full variable domain (missing parts from reference TRBV28 and TRBJ1-1): DVKVTQSSRYLVKRTGEKVFLECVQDMDHENMFWYRQDPGLGLRLIYFSYDVKMKEKGDIPEGYSVSREKKERFSLILESASTNQTSMYLCASRKTGSREAFFGQGTRLTVV.

The V call is TRBV19, the J call TRBJ1-4; D may be TRBD1 (5 bases). This CDR3 is 14 amino acids long. Germline V gene data show CDR1 as LNHDA and CDR2 as SQIVND (reference sequence). Between the trimmed V and J ends, which lost 7 bases and 4 bases, there was a span of 13 bases. The CDR3 DNA follows: TGTGCCAGTACCCGGGACGGATATAATGAAAAACTGTTTTTT. Its protein product is CASTRDGYNEKLFF. Looking up the rest from reference TRBV19 and TRBJ1-4 gives the full variable domain: DGGITQSPKYLFRKEGQNVTLSCEQNLNHDAMYWYRQDPGQGLRLIYYSQIVNDFQKGDIAEGYSVSREKKESFPLTVTSAQKNPTAFYLCASTRDGYNEKLFFGSGTQLSVL.

Comment on this clone: Additional DNA sequences in this sample encode the identical CDR3. The rearrangement uses TRBV6-1 and TRBJ2-7; 10 nucleotides agree with TRBD1. Per the germline V gene, CDR1 is MNHNS and CDR2 is SASEGT. V shed 4 bases and J 2 bases; nucleotides not matched to a gene: 2. This CDR3 is 14 amino acids long. The CDR3 coding sequence is TGTGCCAGCAGTGGCGGGACAGGGGCCTACGAGCAGTACTTC. Residues: CASSGGTGAYEQYF.

This clone was recorded only once. This chain links TRBV5-1 with TRBJ2-5; the match to TRBD2 covers 9 bases. Germline assignment: CDR1 SGHRS and CDR2 YFSETQ. V lost 4 bases to trimming and J lost 4 bases; unmatched junction nucleotides: 11. This CDR3 contains 16 residues. The chain's CDR3 is CASSPGGLAGPETQYF. The CDR3 bases are TGCGCCAGCAGCCCCGGAGGGCTAGCGGGGCCAGAGACCCAGTACTTC. The variable domain in full, with the rest retrieved from reference TRBV5-1 and TRBJ2-5, is KAGVTQTPRYLIKTRGQQVTLSCSPISGHRSVSWYQQTPGQGLQFLFEYFSETQRNKGNFPGRFSGRQFSNSRSEMNVSTLELGDSALYLCASSPGGLAGPETQYFGPGTRLLVL.

V gene TRBV19 combines with J gene TRBJ2-5, with 7 nucleotides matching TRBD1. The CDR3 loop spans 20 amino acids. After removal of 4 bases from V and 3 bases from J, the junction contained 23 bases not matched to a gene. Germline-derived CDR1 and CDR2 are LNHDA and SQIVND (reference sequence). This chain's CDR3 is CASSTRGGRRLQSLEETQYF. The CDR3 region has the DNA TGTGCCAGTAGTACGAGAGGGGGCCGTCGACTCCAATCCCTCGAAGAGACCCAGTACTTC.

Remarks on this clone: Within the sample, other DNA sequences also encode this same CDR3. J is TRBJ2-7 and V is TRBV30, with 9 bases that match TRBD1. The CDR3 is made up of 14 amino acids. Trimming cost V 1 base and J 4 bases; bases outside gene matches: 5. CDR1 is GTSNPN, CDR2 SVGIG, per germline (reference sequence). For the CDR3, the DNA is TGTGCCTGGAGTGGGGGACAGGGTCGGTACGAGCAGTACTTC. Protein sequence: CAWSGGQGRYEQYF. The full variable domain, completed using reference TRBV30 and TRBJ2-7, is SQTIHQWPATLVQPVGSPLSLECTVEGTSNPNLYWYRQAAGRGLQLLFYSVGIGQISSEVPQNLSASRPQDRQFILSSKKLLLSDSGFYLCAWSGGQGRYEQYFGPGTRLTVT.

The gene calls are TRBV6-1 and TRBJ2-2; D ambiguous. Germline V gene sequence: CDR1 MNHNS, CDR2 SASEGT. V lost 5 bases, J lost 4 bases, and 8 bases lay in between. The CDR3 has 13 amino acids. CDR3 bases: TGTGCCAGCAGTAAAAGGGTCACCGGGGAGCTGTTTTTT. Translating gives CASSKRVTGELFF.

This chain connects TRBV11-2 to TRBJ2-7, with D perhaps TRBD2 (6 bases). The CDR3 covers 13 residues. The germline V gene encodes CDR1 SGHAT and CDR2 FQNNGV. V shed 5 bases and J shed 1 base, with 9 bases lying between them. Here the CDR3 DNA reads TGTGCCAGCAGCAATCGGGAGTCCTACGAGCAGTACTTC. Translation: CASSNRESYEQYF. The variable domain in full, with the rest retrieved from reference TRBV11-2 and TRBJ2-7, is EAGVAQSPRYKIIEKRQSVAFWCNPISGHATLYWYQQILGQGPKLLIQFQNNGVVDDSQLPKDRFSAERLKGVDSTLKIQPAKLEDSAVYLCASSNRESYEQYFGPGTRLTVT.

V and J are TRBV5-1 and TRBJ2-7, with a weak D call TRBD1 (5 bases). Trimming cost V 0 bases and J 5 bases, with 15 bases left between them. Germline lookup yields CDR1 SGHRS and CDR2 YFSETQ. The CDR3 totals 15 residues. Here the CDR3 reads CASSLAPSGFNEQYF. CDR3 DNA: TGCGCCAGCAGCTTGGCCCCCTCAGGGTTCAACGAGCAGTACTTC.

This chain connects TRBV11-2 to TRBJ2-7; 8 positions match TRBD1. Per germline, CDR1 SGHAT and CDR2 FQNNGV. V lost 5 bases and J lost 0; bases outside the gene matches: 12. There are 17 residues in the CDR3. Here the CDR3 DNA reads TGTGCCAGCAGCCACCGAGCGGTGGGACAGGACTCCTACGAGCAGTACTTC. Translation gives CASSHRAVGQDSYEQYF.

The chain couples TRBV28 to TRBJ2-2, with 7 nucleotides matching TRBD2. There are 16 residues in the CDR3. Trimming removed 3 bases from V and 2 bases from J; junction bases left unmatched: 6. Germline assignment: CDR1 MDHEN and CDR2 SYDVKM. In DNA form, the CDR3 reads TGTGCCAGCAGTTTCGTCCTAGCGGCAAACACCGGGGAGCTGTTTTTT. Translation gives CASSFVLAANTGELFF.

V usage is TRBV2 and J usage is TRBJ2-2, with 9 bases matching TRBD1. V gave up 6 bases and J gave up 5 bases; unmatched junction bases: 7. The CDR3 spans 15 residues. The germline CDR1 and CDR2 sequences are SNHLY and FYNNEI. CDR3 DNA: TGTGCCAGCAGAACCCGGGACAGGGCGACCGGGGAGCTGTTTTTT. This gives the protein CASRTRDRATGELFF.

V and J are TRBV19 and TRBJ1-1; D perhaps matches TRBD1 (6 bases). Trimming removed 5 bases at V and 0 bases at J, with 10 bases between. Per the germline V gene, CDR1 is LNHDA and CDR2 is SQIVND (reference sequence). The CDR3 has 14 residues. The CDR3 DNA follows: TGTGCCAGTAGTGCCCGGGACATGAACACTGAAGCTTTCTTT. Translated: CASSARDMNTEAFF.